Following are 30 T cell receptor beta chains from one sample sequenced in a study of HIV-infected patients and healthy controls. Using its own MiXCR run on the 5' RACE reads, TCRdb lists one record per CDR3 protein. The data show 50,000 to 80,000 distinct CDR3 sequences, with under 25% seen just once and about 1.3% held by the top ten. The sequencing sample was made of CD4+ T cells from blood. The origin of the receptors is a human donor in good health.

The rearrangement links TRBV29-1 to TRBJ2-7; 7 nucleotides align to TRBD1. Germline CDR1 is SQVTM and CDR2 is ANQGSEA. The CDR3 covers 15 residues. Trimming took 7 bases from V and 6 from J; bases not matched to a gene: 18. The CDR3 DNA follows: TGCAGCGCCCAGGGGGTAGGTAAGCCGCCGGGCGAGCAGTACTTC. It codes for CSAQGVGKPPGEQYF.

The J gene is TRBJ1-4, the V gene TRBV5-1, with D unresolved. Germline CDR1 reads SGHRS; CDR2 reads YFSETQ. Trimming took 4 bases from V and 2 from J, leaving 9 bases between them. CDR3 length equals 14 residues. CDR3 in amino acids: CASSEEATNEKLFF. The CDR3 DNA reads as TGCGCCAGCAGCGAGGAAGCCACTAATGAAAAACTGTTTTTT.

In this sample, this clonotype turned up a few times. The chain combines TRBV20-1 with TRBJ2-1; TRBD2 aligns across 11 bases. Trimming removed 6 bases from V and 3 bases from J; junction bases left unmatched: 10. Germline V CDR1 and CDR2: DFQATT, SNEGSKA (reference sequence). The CDR3 runs 16 residues. The CDR3 sequence: CSATPSGTSGYNEQFF. The CDR3, as DNA: TGCAGTGCAACTCCCTCCGGGACTAGCGGCTACAATGAGCAGTTCTTC.

The chain links TRBV12-5 to TRBJ2-1; 9 bases match TRBD1. The CDR3 has 14 amino acids. V shed 8 bases, J shed 8 bases, and the junction held 10 bases outside the gene matches. Germline CDR1 is LGHNT and CDR2 is FRNRAP. The CDR3 spells CASFSQGAGDEQFF. CDR3 nucleotides: TGTGCTAGTTTTTCACAGGGGGCGGGAGATGAGCAGTTCTTC.

The chain carries TRBV7-8 and TRBJ2-1, with 7 bases that match TRBD2. The CDR3 has 16 amino acids. Germline trimming cut 5 bases from V and 3 bases from J; bases unmatched to any gene: 10. Germline-derived CDR1 and CDR2 are SGHVS and FQNEAQ. As DNA, the CDR3 is TGTGCCAGCAGCCCGGGTACTAGCGCCCACTACAATGAGCAGTTCTTC. It is translated as CASSPGTSAHYNEQFF.

This clonotype was seen ten or more times. The CDR3: CATMQEDRPQHF. CDR3 nucleotides: TGTGCCACCATGCAAGAGGATCGGCCCCAGCATTTT. The V and J genes are TRBV6-2 or TRBV6-3 and TRBJ1-5; D uncertain. Looked up from germline, CDR1 is MNHEY and CDR2 is SVGEGT. The CDR3 runs to 12 residues. The germline V and J ends were trimmed by 10 bases and 9 bases, with 16 bases remaining between them.

About this clonotype itself: The junction departs from germline at one end; a sequencing error may be responsible. This chain joins TRBV19 and TRBJ2-4; D is perhaps TRBD2 (6 bases). In germline, CDR1 is LNHDA, CDR2 SQIVND (reference sequence). The CDR3 contains 15 residues. The CDR3 sequence: CASSMYLLAKTIQYF. CDR3 DNA: TGTGCCAGTAGTATGTACTTACTAGCCAAAACCATTCAGTACTTC.

The chain recombines TRBV11-2 with TRBJ2-3; D possibly corresponds to TRBD2 (5 bases). With 1 base removed from V and 1 base from J, the gap between germline ends came to 12 bases. There are 16 residues in the CDR3. The germline CDR1 and CDR2 sequences are SGHAT and FQNNGV. The chain's CDR3 is CASSLGPRGRTDTQYF. CDR3 coding DNA: TGTGCCAGCAGCTTAGGGCCCCGGGGTCGCACAGATACGCAGTATTTT.

The chain recombines TRBV19 with TRBJ1-1; possibly TRBD1 for D (6 bases). CDR3 length: 15 residues. V lost 5 bases and J 5 bases, leaving 18 bases between the germline ends. CDR1 and CDR2 from the germline V gene are LNHDA and SQIVND (reference sequence). The CDR3 spells CASSYRGARRTEAFF. The CDR3 DNA sequence: TGTGCCAGTAGTTATAGGGGGGCCAGGAGGACTGAAGCTTTCTTT. Full variable domain (missing parts from reference TRBV19 and TRBJ1-1): DGGITQSPKYLFRKEGQNVTLSCEQNLNHDAMYWYRQDPGQGLRLIYYSQIVNDFQKGDIAEGYSVSREKKESFPLTVTSAQKNPTAFYLCASSYRGARRTEAFFGQGTRLTVV.

This clonotype appeared many times. The CDR3 loop reads CSVADGAHSNQPQHF. Here the CDR3 DNA reads TGCAGCGTGGCGGACGGCGCCCATAGCAATCAGCCCCAGCATTTT. The chain combines TRBV29-1 with TRBJ1-5; the D is unclear. The V end was cut by 6 bases, the J end by 0 bases, with 15 bases between. The length of the CDR3 is 15 residues. Germline V gene data show CDR1 as SQVTM and CDR2 as ANQGSEA.

The table lists this clonotype with a few counts. This rearrangement joins TRBV7-3 to TRBJ2-2, with TRBD2 identical over 10 bases. Germline assignment: CDR1 SGHTA and CDR2 FQGTGA. The ends lost 1 base at V and 4 bases at J; junction bases unmatched: 3. The CDR3 spans 16 residues. The CDR3 region has the DNA TGTGCCAGCAGCTTAAGAGCGGGAGGGAGCACCGGGGAGCTGTTTTTT. Encoded protein: CASSLRAGGSTGELFF.

This clonotype showed up many times. The J gene is TRBJ2-7, the V gene TRBV6-6; the D is unclear. The V and J ends lost 5 bases and 6 bases respectively, with 17 bases between them. Germline V gene data show CDR1 as MNHNY and CDR2 as SVGAGI (reference sequence). This CDR3 comprises 14 residues. The CDR3 DNA sequence: TGTGCCAGCAGTCCACATGACGGAGCAGGCGAGCAGTACTTC. Residues: CASSPHDGAGEQYF.

This clonotype appeared a few times. This chain uses TRBV27 with TRBJ1-2; no clear D gene. The CDR3 is 13 amino acids. The germline CDR1 and CDR2 sequences are MNHEY and SMNVEV (reference sequence). V was trimmed by 0 bases and J by 0 bases, leaving 2 bases between them. This CDR3 reads CASSLSSNYGYTF. DNA for the CDR3: TGTGCCAGCAGTTTATCCTCTAACTATGGCTACACCTTC.

The chain couples TRBV7-8 to TRBJ1-1; D is ambiguous. Germline V gives CDR1 SGHVS, CDR2 FQNEAQ. CDR3 length equals 14 residues. The ends were cut back, 1 base at V and 6 bases at J, with 12 bases in the middle. The CDR3 region has the DNA TGTGCCAGCAGCTTAGGAAGGGTGGGATCTGAAGCTTTCTTT. Encoded protein: CASSLGRVGSEAFF.

As for this clonotype: A much larger clone lies one base from this, so it may be a read error. The chain employs TRBV11-3 and TRBJ1-1; no clear D gene. The CDR3 contains 14 residues. Germline V CDR1 and CDR2: SGHNT, YENEEA. Trimming left V 0 bases short and J 6 bases short, with 11 bases between. CDR3 region: CASSLDPGYPEAFF. CDR3 bases: TGTGCCAGCAGCTTAGATCCTGGATACCCTGAAGCTTTCTTT.

This clonotype was picked up many times. The chain carries TRBV4-1 and TRBJ2-7, with 9 bases fitting TRBD2. J was trimmed by 2 bases and V by 1 base; bases with no gene match: 3. CDR1 and CDR2 from the germline V gene are MGHRA and YSYEKL. The CDR3 sequence is 15 residues long. CDR3 sequence (DNA): TGCGCCAGCAGCCAAGCAGGCGGGAGGGCCTACGAGCAGTACTTC. This gives the protein CASSQAGGRAYEQYF.

The rearrangement joins TRBV5-1 to TRBJ2-5, with D maybe TRBD1 (5 bases). The ends were cut back, 1 base at V and 5 bases at J, with 12 bases in the middle. This CDR3 has 14 amino acids. CDR1 and CDR2 from the germline V gene are SGHRS and YFSETQ. CDR3 protein: CASSLMGPAETQYF. In nucleotides, the CDR3 is TGCGCCAGCAGCTTGATGGGGCCGGCGGAGACCCAGTACTTC.

This clonotype was recorded at least ten times. This chain links TRBV6-1 with TRBJ2-7; weak D call: TRBD1 (5 bases). The CDR3 is 14 residues long. The germline V and J ends were trimmed by 6 bases and 5 bases, with 17 bases remaining between them. Germline CDR1 is MNHNS and CDR2 is SASEGT. The CDR3, as DNA: TGTGCCAGCAGAGCCACAGGTTTTCCCGACGAGCAGTACTTC. This encodes CASRATGFPDEQYF.

The CDR3 protein is CASSQRASGSDEQFF. The CDR3 DNA reads as TGTGCCAGCAGCCAGAGGGCTAGCGGGAGTGATGAGCAGTTCTTC. The J gene is TRBJ2-1, the V gene TRBV3-1; 10 bases fit TRBD2. The CDR3 is made up of 15 amino acids. Germline CDR1 LGHDT, CDR2 YNNKEL (reference sequence). J gave up 8 bases and V 3 bases, and 7 bases lay outside the gene matches.

This chain uses TRBV14 with TRBJ2-3; the D is unclear. V was shortened by 1 base and J by 6 bases, with 14 bases between the two germline ends. The germline V gene has CDR1 SGHDN and CDR2 FVKESK. CDR3 length: 15 residues. The CDR3 protein is CASSQVYRRRDTQYF. In DNA form, the CDR3 reads TGTGCCAGCAGCCAAGTTTACCGTAGAAGGGATACGCAGTATTTT.

This clonotype was counted many times. The gene calls are TRBV12-3 or TRBV12-4 and TRBJ1-1; D is possibly TRBD1 (6 bases). CDR3 length equals 13 residues. The V gene lost 4 bases and the J gene lost 9 bases, with 15 bases spanning the gap. The CDR3 nucleotides read TGTGCCAGCAGTTCCCACGACAGGTCGAAAGCTTTCTTT. Residues: CASSSHDRSKAFF.

This clonotype was recorded a few times. The chain recombines TRBV12-3 or TRBV12-4 with TRBJ2-2; the D gene is possibly TRBD2 (6 bases). The length of the CDR3 is 14 residues. The V end lost 11 bases, the J end lost 0 bases, and 13 bases lay between the germline ends. CDR3 in amino acids: CAGDSGANTGELFF. The CDR3 DNA sequence: TGTGCCGGAGATAGCGGTGCGAACACCGGGGAGCTGTTTTTT.

Comment on this clonotype: An end of the junction differs from the germline gene, which may be a read error. The rearrangement links TRBV7-9 to TRBJ2-3; 10 positions match TRBD2. The CDR3 extends over 13 amino acids. Germline V gene sequence: CDR1 SEHNR, CDR2 FQNEAQ (reference sequence). This chain's CDR3 is CAAASGSKDTQYF. The DNA of the CDR3 is TGTGCCGCGGCTAGCGGGAGCAAAGATACGCAGTATTTT.

At least ten counts were recorded for this clonotype. The rearrangement joins TRBV3-1 to TRBJ1-4, with a possible D match to TRBD1 (6 bases). Germline CDR1 and CDR2: LGHDT and YNNKEL (reference sequence). The CDR3 has 16 amino acids. V lost 4 bases and J 0 bases, leaving 12 bases between the germline ends. CDR3 DNA: TGTGCCAGCAGCCCCCGGACAGTTTCAACTAATGAAAAACTGTTTTTT. Protein: CASSPRTVSTNEKLFF. Filled out from reference TRBV3-1 and TRBJ1-4, the complete variable domain reads DTAVSQTPKYLVTQMGNDKSIKCEQNLGHDTMYWYKQDSKKFLKIMFSYNNKELIINETVPNRFSPKSPDKAHLNLHINSLELGDSAVYFCASSPRTVSTNEKLFFGSGTQLSVL.

This clonotype came up many times. This chain connects TRBV29-1 to TRBJ2-5; no clear D. Germline values: CDR1 SQVTM, CDR2 ANQGSEA. CDR3 length equals 14 residues. The V gene lost 4 bases and the J gene lost 5 bases, with 17 bases spanning the gap. CDR3 DNA: TGCAGCGTTGGGGGTGACATCGCCTTGGAGACCCAGTACTTC. Translated, it gives CSVGGDIALETQYF.

This clonotype was recorded at least ten times. The rearrangement uses TRBV7-2 and TRBJ2-7; 8 nucleotides match TRBD2. The CDR3 sequence is 11 residues long. The V segment lost 4 bases and the J segment 10 bases; nucleotides outside the gene matches: 3. Germline V gene sequence: CDR1 SGHTA, CDR2 FQGNSA. This chain's CDR3 is CASSSGLVQYF. For the CDR3, the DNA is TGTGCCAGCAGCTCGGGACTAGTTCAGTACTTC.

The chain combines TRBV7-4 with TRBJ2-7, with D unresolved. The CDR3 runs to 13 residues. The V gene lost 2 bases and the J gene lost 3 bases, with 8 bases spanning the gap. Germline V gives CDR1 SGHVT, CDR2 SQSDAQ. As DNA, the CDR3 is TGTGCCAGCAGCTTACAGGCTAGCTACGAGCAGTACTTC. Its translation: CASSLQASYEQYF.

The V and J genes are TRBV29-1 and TRBJ2-1; 10 bases map to TRBD2. The CDR3 is 15 amino acids. V trimming: 3 bases; J trimming: 7 bases; junction bases outside the gene matches: 9. Germline CDR1 is SQVTM and CDR2 is ANQGSEA. CDR3 DNA: TGCAGCGTTGATCGCCCTAGCGGGAGCCAAAATGAGCAGTTCTTC. Its translation is CSVDRPSGSQNEQFF.

This clonotype was seen repeatedly, ten times or more. The chain employs TRBV5-1 and TRBJ1-4; 9 nucleotides line up with TRBD1. The trim removed 4 bases at V and 6 bases at J, leaving 4 bases unmatched. CDR1 SGHRS and CDR2 YFSETQ come from the germline V gene. The CDR3 has 14 residues. This chain's CDR3 is CASSMTGGDEKLFF. The CDR3 coding sequence is TGCGCCAGCAGCATGACAGGGGGGGATGAAAAACTGTTTTTT.

This clonotype was observed a handful of times. The rearrangement uses TRBV27 and TRBJ2-7, with a tentative D call TRBD2 (6 bases). Germline assignment: CDR1 MNHEY and CDR2 SMNVEV (reference sequence). V lost 6 bases, J lost 2 bases, and 14 bases lay in between. CDR3 length: 14 amino acids. The CDR3 spells CASRRPGLAYEQYF. In DNA, the CDR3 is TGTGCCAGCAGACGACCGGGACTGGCCTACGAGCAGTACTTC.